A single sample gave rise to the 8 T cell receptor beta chains below, sequenced in a study of cytomegalovirus exposure and HLA in healthy donors (dated by TCRdb to the late 2010s). The library was built by means of the immunoSEQ multiplex PCR assay. A mixture of 60 forward primers for TCR Vbeta segments and 13 reverse primers for TCR Jbeta segments was used in the multiplex PCR. In TCRdb, the immuneACCESS table is reduced to in-frame sequences with V and J assigned. These tables do not hold every clone; where another copy was compared, an unresolved V gene accounts for under half, and the others remain unexplained. The sample data list around 99,000 clones, and just under 70% of these were observed just once. The ten largest clones add up to 5.4% of the sample. Material for sequencing was PBMCs. The receptors stem from a woman in her seventies in good health and CMV-seropositive.

This clone has only one observation. The chain carries TRBV19 and TRBJ1-1; possibly TRBD1 for D (6 bases). There are 13 residues in the CDR3. Germline-derived CDR1 and CDR2 are LNHDA and SQIVND (reference sequence). Trimming removed 5 bases at V and 1 base at J, with 8 bases between. As DNA, the CDR3 is TGTGCCAGTAGTGTACAGGGGAACACTGAAGCTTTCTTT. Residues: CASSVQGNTEAFF. Drawing the rest from reference TRBV19 and TRBJ1-1, the complete variable domain is DGGITQSPKYLFRKEGQNVTLSCEQNLNHDAMYWYRQDPGQGLRLIYYSQIVNDFQKGDIAEGYSVSREKKESFPLTVTSAQKNPTAFYLCASSVQGNTEAFFGQGTRLTVV.

This chain joins TRBV30 and TRBJ1-1; tentative D call: TRBD1 (6 bases). From germline, CDR1 is GTSNPN and CDR2 SVGIG (reference sequence). This CDR3 comprises 17 residues. Trimming took off 0 bases at V and 5 bases at J, with 22 bases between the two ends. CDR3 protein: CAWSVYGGDLQGTEAFF. As DNA, the CDR3 is TGTGCCTGGAGTGTATATGGGGGGGACCTTCAGGGGACTGAAGCTTTCTTT.

This chain links TRBV27 with TRBJ1-4, with a possible D match to TRBD1 (6 bases). Trimming pared 3 bases from V and 5 bases from J, leaving 13 bases between. Germline CDR1 MNHEY, CDR2 SMNVEV (reference sequence). The CDR3 is 15 residues long. CDR3 protein: CASSLAGAGNEKLFF. Written as DNA, the CDR3 is TGTGCCAGCAGTTTGGCAGGGGCCGGGAATGAAAAACTGTTTTTT.

The rearrangement links TRBV6-1 to TRBJ2-3, with D maybe TRBD1 (5 bases). The CDR3 has 15 amino acids. Germline CDR1 is MNHNS and CDR2 is SASEGT. V was clipped by 8 bases and J by 1 base, with 16 bases between them. CDR3 amino acids: CASRPGSTGTDTQYF. The CDR3 DNA reads as TGTGCCAGCCGGCCTGGTTCGACAGGCACAGATACGCAGTATTTT.

The rearrangement uses TRBV6-5 and TRBJ1-4, with 7 bases lining up with TRBD1. From germline, CDR1 is MNHEY and CDR2 SVGAGI. V shed 5 bases and J 3 bases; nucleotides not matched to a gene: 6. The CDR3 length is 15 residues. CDR3 amino acids: CASSKTGLSNEKLFF. In DNA form, the CDR3 reads TGTGCCAGCAGTAAGACAGGGCTATCTAATGAAAAACTGTTTTTT.

The chain combines TRBV4-2 with TRBJ2-7; D ambiguous. Germline values: CDR1 LGHNA, CDR2 YNFKEQ. Trimming shortened V by 0 bases and J by 3 bases, and 9 bases separated the two germline ends. This CDR3 is 14 amino acids long. In nucleotides, the CDR3 is TGTGCCAGCAGCCAAGATAACTCTAACTACGAGCAGTACTTC. Translating gives CASSQDNSNYEQYF.

This clone was found a few times. V gene TRBV4-1 combines with J gene TRBJ2-2, with D possibly TRBD2 on 6 matching bases. V was cut by 10 bases and J by 1 base, with 10 bases left in between. Per germline, CDR1 MGHRA and CDR2 YSYEKL. The CDR3 loop spans 13 amino acids. The CDR3 bases are TGCGCCATACGGGACTTGAACACCGGGGAGCTGTTTTTT. Translating it yields CAIRDLNTGELFF.

This chain uses TRBV10-1 with TRBJ1-1; unclear D gene. The CDR3 loop spans 12 amino acids. V was trimmed by 0 bases and J by 11 bases, leaving 10 bases between them. Germline CDR1 and CDR2: WNHNN and SYGVQD (reference sequence). The CDR3 bases are TGCGCCAGCAGTGAGTCAGTTGGGCAGGCTTTCTTT. Residues: CASSESVGQAFF.